This T cell receptor (beta chain) was recovered during a study of blood T cell repertoires in COVID-19. Study at large: Italy, Spain and the United States were the sources of the convalescent and acute COVID-19 samples. In each case, the material was cDNA or gDNA derived from T cells, B-cell-depleted T cells, or PBMCs.

As handled by the study authors: Nucleated cell counts were estimated from reference gene primer amplification. This table comes from immunoSEQ multiplex PCR, and its TCRdb copy is limited to in-frame clones, with some not included. V and J calls plus clone size are reproduced from that table; the DNA served to infer D and trimming. The sample comprises fewer than 200,000 clones, 86% of which are singletons, and 20% to 25% rests with the top ten. Recruitment covered about 26 US areas and drew participants whose ages spanned about 18 to 95 years. This CDR3 is built from 11 residues. The V end was cut by 5 bases, the J end by 6 bases, with 10 bases between. Germline V gives CDR1 DFQATT, CDR2 SNEGSKA (reference sequence).

This chain joins TRBV20-1 and TRBJ1-1; D not certain. The sequencing sample was made of PBMCs or T cells enriched from blood (not recorded which). The receptor comes from a middle-aged woman in a cohort exposed to, infected with or recovered from COVID-19 (not recorded which). The DNA of the CDR3 is TGCAGTGCTGAGTACTATCCTGAAGCTTTCTTT. Protein sequence: CSAEYYPEAFF.